A selection of T cell receptor beta chains follows, all from one sample in a study of cytomegalovirus exposure and HLA in healthy donors. Assay: immunoSEQ multiplex PCR; the TCRdb copy retains only in-frame clones and omits some. The sample records 150,000 or so clones, 60% to 85% being singletons. The source material was PBMCs. These receptors were collected from a man in his forties or fifties in good health and CMV-seropositive. Each CDR3 is given with its conserved first and last residue. The D gene is left open where the match is weak. The size of a clone is reported for some rows only, either as once, few or many, or as a class for expanded clones.

abundance	j_gene	d_gene	len	v_gene	CDR3nt	CDR3aa
-	TRBJ2-2	-	13	TRBV1	TGCACCAGCGTCCGTCAGGGAACCGGGGAGCTGTTTTTT	CTSVRQGTGELFF
-	TRBJ1-2	TRBD1	13	TRBV6-6	TGTGCCAGCAGCCAGGACAGGGGGCGAGGCTACACCTTC	CASSQDRGRGYTF
-	TRBJ1-1	TRBD1	15	TRBV10-3	TGTGCCATCAGTGAGAGGGGGACAGAGTACACTGAAGCTTTCTTT	CAISERGTEYTEAFF
-	TRBJ2-7	-	13	TRBV7-9	TGTGCCAGCAGCTTAGCGGGAGCTATCGAGCAGTACTTC	CASSLAGAIEQYF
once	TRBJ1-2	-	14	TRBV9	TGTGCCAGCAGCCCAGGACAGACTAACTATGGCTACACCTTC	CASSPGQTNYGYTF
-	TRBJ2-1	-	14	TRBV4-1	TGCGCCAGCAGCCAGGGCCTATTAGACAATGAGCAGTTCTTC	CASSQGLLDNEQFF
-	TRBJ2-7	-	14	TRBV18	TGTGCCAGCTCACCGAGGACGGACACCTACGAGCAGTACTTC	CASSPRTDTYEQYF
-	TRBJ2-5	TRBD1	12	TRBV7-2	TGTGCCAGCAGCGAGGACAGGGAGACCCAGTACTTC	CASSEDRETQYF
-	TRBJ2-3	TRBD2	16	TRBV4-1	TGCGCCAGCAGCCGACCCCTAGCGGGAGGTCGGGATACGCAGTATTTT	CASSRPLAGGRDTQYF
-	TRBJ1-3	-	13	TRBV7-9	TGTGCCAGCAGCTTATTCTTAGAACACACCATATATTTT	CASSLFLEHTIYF
-	TRBJ2-1	TRBD2	19	TRBV7-2	TGTGCCAGCAGCTTCGTCAGACTAGCGGGAGGGCCGGCTTCCAATGAGCAGTTCTTC	CASSFVRLAGGPASNEQFF
-	TRBJ1-1	-	13	TRBV10-3	TGTGCCATCAGTTTGAGGGCGAATACTGAAGCTTTCTTT	CAISLRANTEAFF
-	TRBJ2-5	-	12	TRBV29-1	TGCAGCGTTCAGGGGGGAGAAGAGACCCAGTACTTC	CSVQGGEETQYF
-	TRBJ1-1	TRBD1	13	TRBV28	TGTGCCAGCATCACAGGGGGAGACACTGAAGCTTTCTTT	CASITGGDTEAFF
-	TRBJ2-5	-	13	TRBV6-5	TGTGCCAGCAGCTCCAGCGGCCAAGAGACCCAGTACTTC	CASSSSGQETQYF
-	TRBJ2-7	TRBD1	14	TRBV13	TGTGCCAGCAGCCCAGGACAGGGGGGATACGAGCAGTACTTC	CASSPGQGGYEQYF
-	TRBJ2-2	TRBD1	15	TRBV6-1	TGTGCCAGCAGTGATGGGACAGACAACACCGGGGAGCTGTTTTTT	CASSDGTDNTGELFF
-	TRBJ1-1	-	13	TRBV27	TGTGCCAGCAGTTTCCAGGGGAACACTGAAGCTTTCTTT	CASSFQGNTEAFF
-	TRBJ2-7	TRBD2	15	TRBV19	TGTGCCAGTAGTATATTAGCGGGAGGGCCGGACAAGCAGTACTTC	CASSILAGGPDKQYF
-	TRBJ2-5	-	14	TRBV2	TGTGCCAGCAGTGAAGTTGTGCATGGCGGGACCCAGTACTTC	CASSEVVHGGTQYF
-	TRBJ2-1	-	14	TRBV5-1	TGCGCCAGCAGCTGGGGAGAAGGGGGCAATGAGCAGTTCTTC	CASSWGEGGNEQFF
-	TRBJ2-1	-	13	TRBV7-3	TGTGCCAGCAGCTTAAGTCCCCTAGATGAGCAGTTCTTC	CASSLSPLDEQFF
-	TRBJ1-1	TRBD1	13	TRBV27	TGTGCCAGTCGACAGGGATCGAACACTGAAGCTTTCTTT	CASRQGSNTEAFF
-	TRBJ2-1	-	16	TRBV6-4	TGTGCCAGCAGTACAGTTGCGCGGGCCTCCTACAATGAGCAGTTCTTC	CASSTVARASYNEQFF
-	TRBJ2-3	-	17	TRBV27	TGTGCCAGCAGTTTAGCCCGTCGAGCGGTTGGTACAGATACGCAGTATTTT	CASSLARRAVGTDTQYF
-	TRBJ2-6	-	23	TRBV21-1	TGTGCCAGCAGCAAAGGGGATTTGGGTTTGCGGGACAGGAGATGCTCTGGGGCCAACGTCCTGACTTTC	CASSKGDLGLRDRRCSGANVLTF
few	TRBJ2-2	-	13	TRBV12-5	TGTGCTAGTGGCCCGTTGGGCCCCGGGGAGCTGTTTTTT	CASGPLGPGELFF
-	TRBJ1-5	-	13	TRBV30	TGTGCCTGGAGTGTTCAGGGAAATCAGCCCCAGCATTTT	CAWSVQGNQPQHF
once	TRBJ1-5	-	15	TRBV15	TGTGCCACCAGCGGGTACCAGGGCTACAATCAGCCCCAGCATTTT	CATSGYQGYNQPQHF
-	TRBJ2-5	-	15	TRBV10-3	TGTGCCATCAGTGATCGGGGATGGCGCCAAGAGACCCAGTACTTC	CAISDRGWRQETQYF
-	TRBJ2-7	TRBD1	14	TRBV5-8	TGTGCCAGCAGCTCCCGACAGGGGCCCTACGAGCAGTACTTC	CASSSRQGPYEQYF
-	TRBJ2-1	-	15	TRBV10-3	TGTGCCATCAGTGATCAGACTAGCTCCTACAATGAGCAGTTCTTC	CAISDQTSSYNEQFF
few	TRBJ1-2	-	14	TRBV28	TGTGCCAGCAGTTTGACGGCGGCCCTCTATGGCTACACCTTC	CASSLTAALYGYTF
few	TRBJ2-1	-	13	TRBV10-1	TGCGCCAGCAGTGAGTCGTGGGGCGTTGAGCAGTTCTTC	CASSESWGVEQFF
-	TRBJ2-7	-	17	TRBV5-6	TGTGCCAGCAGCTTGGGGGGTGTAGGGACAAGCTCCTACGAGCAGTACTTC	CASSLGGVGTSSYEQYF
-	TRBJ2-1	TRBD2	14	TRBV6-6	TGTGCCAGCAGTTACTCGACTAGCGGGACTGAGCAGTTCTTC	CASSYSTSGTEQFF
-	TRBJ1-5	-	12	TRBV7-8	TGTGCCAGCAGCTTTCCTTCTCAGCCCCAGCATTTT	CASSFPSQPQHF
-	TRBJ2-5	-	15	TRBV19	TGTGCCAGTAGTACCGCCGGGACTCTTAGGGGGACCCAGTACTTC	CASSTAGTLRGTQYF
-	TRBJ1-6	TRBD1	16	TRBV19	TGTGCCAGTAGTTATGGACAGGGGGCAGCGAATTCACCCCTCCACTTT	CASSYGQGAANSPLHF
-	TRBJ2-6	-	13	TRBV6-1	TGTGCCAGCAATCTCTCTGGGGCCAACGTCCTGACTTTC	CASNLSGANVLTF
few	TRBJ1-1	TRBD1	14	TRBV29-1	TGCAGCGTTGCCCGACAGGGAACGAACACTGAAGCTTTCTTT	CSVARQGTNTEAFF
-	TRBJ1-1	-	12	TRBV15	TGTGCCACCCGGAGGGGGGGCACTGAAGCTTTCTTT	CATRRGGTEAFF
-	TRBJ2-3	-	14	TRBV5-1	TGCGCCAGCAGCTTGGCACTCCCCTCAGATACGCAGTATTTT	CASSLALPSDTQYF
once	TRBJ2-1	TRBD1	11	TRBV20-1	TGCAGTGCTAGAGATAACAGGGGGCAGTTCTTC	CSARDNRGQFF
few	TRBJ2-2	TRBD1	15	TRBV6-1	TGTGCCCACGACAGGGGACCCCTGGTCACCGGGGAGCTGTTTTTT	CAHDRGPLVTGELFF
-	TRBJ2-3	TRBD2	12	TRBV28	TGTGCCAGCGGGACTAGCGATCATACGCAGTATTTT	CASGTSDHTQYF
-	TRBJ2-2	TRBD2	15	TRBV7-2	TGTGCCAGCAGGCCCACTAGCGCCAACACCGGGGAGCTGTTTTTT	CASRPTSANTGELFF
-	TRBJ2-7	-	15	TRBV2	TGTGCCAGCAGTGAGGGCTCTCCTCCGCTCTACGAGCAGTACTTC	CASSEGSPPLYEQYF
-	TRBJ2-1	-	14	TRBV6-4	TGTGCCAGCAGCGGAGGGGGGGGCTACAATGAGCAGTTCTTC	CASSGGGGYNEQFF
-	TRBJ2-3	TRBD2	16	TRBV7-6	TGTGCCAGCAGCTTAGTAGCGGGAGGGGGCACAGATACGCAGTATTTT	CASSLVAGGGTDTQYF
-	TRBJ1-2	TRBD1	12	TRBV29-1	TGCAGCTCCCTACAGGGGAACAGTGGCTACACCTTC	CSSLQGNSGYTF
-	TRBJ2-2	-	17	TRBV11-3	TGTGCCAGCAGCTTAGCCCAGGGGAGTAGCGTGGCCGGGGAGCTGTTTTTT	CASSLAQGSSVAGELFF
few	TRBJ2-7	TRBD1	15	TRBV28	TGTGCCAGCAGTCGCGGACAGGGGCCCTCCTACGAGCAGTACTTC	CASSRGQGPSYEQYF